This T cell receptor beta chain was captured in a study of T cells in localized non-small cell lung cancer. V lost 7 bases, J lost 4 bases, and 17 bases lay in between. The length of the CDR3 is 14 residues. From germline, CDR1 is MDHEN and CDR2 SYDVKM. Notes on the study in general: In uninvolved adjacent lung, T cell clonality reached its highest value, exceeding tumor. Longer survival (overall) was linked to higher T cell density in blood. The tumor had only one region sequenced, so heterogeneity remains possible.

Assay used: immunoSEQ multiplex PCR; TCRdb lists only in-frame clones, some missing. The table records around 1,900 clones, 20% to 25% of them present only once. In its sample, this clone ranks as large (0.1 to 1%). Its antigen is currently unknown. Sequenced here: lung tumor tissue, sampled before any cancer treatment. This chain connects TRBV28 to TRBJ2-7; D remains unclear. The sequence came from a male donor aged 60 or older with stage II lung adenocarcinoma. The CDR3 coding sequence is TGTGCCAGCACCCGGGCTAAAACATCGTACGAGCAGTACTTC. Amino acids: CASTRAKTSYEQYF.